This T cell receptor (beta chain) appears in the sequencing data of a study of blood T cell repertoires in COVID-19. Per the original data handling: Reference gene primer amplification gave estimated nucleated cell counts. Sequencing used immunoSEQ multiplex PCR; TCRdb keeps in-frame clones, though not all of them. The D gene and trimming were derived from the DNA, and the V and J assignments and clone size from that table. This table has 150,000 to 200,000 clones, around 90% appearing once. Recruits, aged about 18 to 100 years, lived in roughly 22 US areas. The TCR comes from a woman under 40 who had recovered from COVID-19. Sample: PBMCs or T cells enriched from blood (not recorded which).

The CDR3: CAWSQQGSRYNSPLHF. CDR3 sequence (DNA): TGTGCCTGGAGTCAACAGGGAAGTCGTTATAATTCACCCCTCCACTTT. The V and J genes are TRBV30 and TRBJ1-6; TRBD1 might be the D (6 bases). Trimming stripped 2 bases from V and 4 bases from J, with 15 bases between. The CDR3 runs 16 residues. Per germline, CDR1 GTSNPN and CDR2 SVGIG (reference sequence).